The rows below give T cell receptor beta chains drawn from one sample of a study of T-cell memory formation after mild COVID-19. One entry per CDR3 protein results from TCRdb running MiXCR on the 5' RACE reads. The table shows roughly 400,000 distinct CDR3 sequences, with approximately 18% occurring only once. The sequencing sample was made of PBMCs or a T cell subset sorted from them (not recorded which). The receptors were gathered from a man between 18 and 35 years old who had mild COVID-19 (a few samples of this study predate the infection). Cell type and time point are not known. Both conserved end residues are part of each CDR3. D genes are given only for firm matches. The size entry is marked missing in some rows and otherwise reads once, few, many or a size class.

clone_size | j_call | v_call | d_call | cdr3_nt | cdr3_aa
few | TRBJ1-1 | TRBV12-3/TRBV12-4 | TRBD1 | TGTGCCAGCAGTTTCCAACAGGGGGCTGAAGCTTTCTTT | CASSFQQGAEAFF
. | TRBJ2-5 | TRBV29-1 | TRBD2 | TGCAGCGTTGATCCCGCACTAGCGAGAGAGACCCAGTACTTC | CSVDPALARETQYF
few | TRBJ1-5 | TRBV30 | . | TGTGCCTGGAATTATGGGGCAGGGAACCAGCCCCAGCATTTT | CAWNYGAGNQPQHF
. | TRBJ1-4 | TRBV9 | TRBD1 | TGTGCCAGCGGCCAGGCAGACAGGGGGAACGAAAAACTGTTTTTT | CASGQADRGNEKLFF
. | TRBJ1-1 | TRBV28 | . | TGTGCCAGCAGCTCCAGACGGAGGAGAACTGAAGCTTTCTTT | CASSSRRRRTEAFF
few | TRBJ2-1 | TRBV4-3 | TRBD2 | TGCGCCAGCAGCCAAGCGGGGGGGAACAATGAGCAGTTCTTC | CASSQAGGNNEQFF
few | TRBJ2-3 | TRBV7-2 | TRBD2 | TGTGCCAGCAGCTTAGATGGCGGGGGGGCCGCAGATACGCAGTATTTT | CASSLDGGGAADTQYF
. | TRBJ2-3 | TRBV29-1 | TRBD1 | TGCAGCGTTGAACCGACAGGGGCCCCTACGCAGTATTTT | CSVEPTGAPTQYF
. | TRBJ1-1 | TRBV6-4 | . | TGTGCCAGCAGTGACCCCGAAAACACTGAAGCTTTCTTT | CASSDPENTEAFF
few | TRBJ2-1 | TRBV29-1 | . | TGCAGCGTTGAGGTAGGAGCCGACTACAATGAGCAGTTCTTC | CSVEVGADYNEQFF
many | TRBJ2-2 | TRBV30 | . | TGTGCCTGGAGGAACGGGGGTGGGGAGCTGTTTTTT | CAWRNGGGELFF
few | TRBJ1-5 | TRBV6-2/TRBV6-3 | TRBD1 | TGTGCCAGCAGTTACCCGACAGGGTCCCCTATGGCCCAGCATTTT | CASSYPTGSPMAQHF
. | TRBJ1-5 | TRBV24-1 | . | TGTGTCGCTTTCCACTTCCATAGACAGGATAATCAGCCCCAGCATTTT | CVAFHFHRQDNQPQHF
. | TRBJ1-6 | TRBV11-3 | TRBD1 | TGTGCCAGCAGCTTAGAATCCGGGACAGGGGTTCCCAGCTCCTATAATTCACCCCTCCACTTT | CASSLESGTGVPSSYNSPLHF
. | TRBJ2-5 | TRBV27 | TRBD1 | TGTGCCAGCAGTTCCCATAGAGACAGGGGAGAGACCCAGTACTTC | CASSSHRDRGETQYF
few | TRBJ1-1 | TRBV6-2/TRBV6-3 | . | TGTGCCAGCGGACCCCCGGGGGGCACTGAAGCTTTCTTT | CASGPPGGTEAFF
many | TRBJ2-2 | TRBV7-7 | . | TGTGCTAGCAGCTTACGTCTGAACACCGGGGAGCTGTTTTTT | CASSLRLNTGELFF
few | TRBJ1-2 | TRBV7-8 | . | TGTGCCAGCAGCTTAGCGCTGATTAACTATGGCTACACCTTC | CASSLALINYGYTF
. | TRBJ1-1 | TRBV12-3/TRBV12-4 | . | TGTGCCAGCAGTTCTATGGATAACACTGAAGCTTTCTTT | CASSSMDNTEAFF
. | TRBJ1-2 | TRBV5-1 | TRBD1 | TGCGCCAGCAGCTTGACAGGGGAAAGGAGCTATGGCTACACCTTC | CASSLTGERSYGYTF
few | TRBJ1-4 | TRBV6-6 | . | TGTGCCAGCACAGGTCTCGAAGGACTGTTTTTT | CASTGLEGLFF
few | TRBJ2-1 | TRBV6-2/TRBV6-3 | TRBD1 | TGTGCCAGCAGGCCCGGGGACAGGTACAATGAGCAGTTCTTC | CASRPGDRYNEQFF